This T cell receptor (beta chain) appears in the sequencing data of a study of cytomegalovirus exposure and HLA in healthy donors. Amplification used 60 Vbeta primers and 13 Jbeta primers. Using immunoSEQ multiplex PCR, the repertoire was profiled, and TCRdb retains in-frame clones only, with some absent. Recorded for this sample: under 120,000 clones. This CDR3 is 16 amino acids long. J gave up 4 bases and V 5 bases, and 6 bases lay outside the gene matches. Germline V lookup: CDR1 LNHDA, CDR2 SQIVND (reference sequence). The chain has TRBV19 and TRBJ2-3; TRBD2 agrees at 13 bases. The receptor was derived from a man aged 50-59 years in good health and CMV-seronegative. Sequencing was done on a sample of PBMCs. The DNA for the CDR3 is TGTGCCAGTAGTCCTACCGGGACTAGCGGGGCAGATACGCAGTATTTT. It codes for CASSPTGTSGADTQYF.